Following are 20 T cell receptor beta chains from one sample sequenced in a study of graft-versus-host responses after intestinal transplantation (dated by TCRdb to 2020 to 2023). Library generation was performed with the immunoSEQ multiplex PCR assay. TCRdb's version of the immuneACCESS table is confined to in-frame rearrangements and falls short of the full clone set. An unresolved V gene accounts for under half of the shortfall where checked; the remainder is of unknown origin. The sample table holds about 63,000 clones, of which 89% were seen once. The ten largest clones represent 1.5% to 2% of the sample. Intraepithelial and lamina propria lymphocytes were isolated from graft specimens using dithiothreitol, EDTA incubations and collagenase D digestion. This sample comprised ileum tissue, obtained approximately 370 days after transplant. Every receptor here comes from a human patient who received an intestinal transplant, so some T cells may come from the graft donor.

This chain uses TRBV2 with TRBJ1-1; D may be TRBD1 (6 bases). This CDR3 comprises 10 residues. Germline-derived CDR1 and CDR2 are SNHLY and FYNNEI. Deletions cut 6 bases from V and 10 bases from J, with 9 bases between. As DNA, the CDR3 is TGTGCCAGCAGGGCAGGGGTAGCTTTCTTT. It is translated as CASRAGVAFF.

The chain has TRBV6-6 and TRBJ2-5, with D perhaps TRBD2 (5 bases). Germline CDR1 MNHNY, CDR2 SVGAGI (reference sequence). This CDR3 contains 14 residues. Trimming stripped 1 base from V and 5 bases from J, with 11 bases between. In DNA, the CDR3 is TGTGCCAGCAGTTACTTACTTACGGGGGAGACCCAGTACTTC. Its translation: CASSYLLTGETQYF.

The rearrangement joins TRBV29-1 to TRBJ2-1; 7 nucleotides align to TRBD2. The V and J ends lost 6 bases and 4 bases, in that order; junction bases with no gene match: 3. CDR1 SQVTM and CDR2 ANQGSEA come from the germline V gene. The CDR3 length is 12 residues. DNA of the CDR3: TGCAGCGTGTGGACTAGTTACAATGAGCAGTTCTTC. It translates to CSVWTSYNEQFF.

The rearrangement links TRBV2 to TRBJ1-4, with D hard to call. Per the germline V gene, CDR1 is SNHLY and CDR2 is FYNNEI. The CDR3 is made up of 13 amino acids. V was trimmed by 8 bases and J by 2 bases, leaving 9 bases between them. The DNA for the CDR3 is TGTGCCAGCTGCCAGGCGACTAATGAAAAACTGTTTTTT. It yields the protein CASCQATNEKLFF.

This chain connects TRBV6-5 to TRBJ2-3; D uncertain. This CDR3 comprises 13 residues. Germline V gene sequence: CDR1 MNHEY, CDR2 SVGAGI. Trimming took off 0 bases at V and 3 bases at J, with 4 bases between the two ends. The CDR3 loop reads CASSYSETDTQYF. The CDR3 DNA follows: TGTGCCAGCAGTTACTCAGAAACAGATACGCAGTATTTT.

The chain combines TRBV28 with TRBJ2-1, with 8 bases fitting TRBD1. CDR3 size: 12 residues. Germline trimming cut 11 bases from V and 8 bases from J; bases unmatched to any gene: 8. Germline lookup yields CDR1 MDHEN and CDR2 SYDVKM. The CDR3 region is CACGQGVDEQFF. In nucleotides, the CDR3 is TGTGCCTGCGGACAGGGCGTGGATGAGCAGTTCTTC.

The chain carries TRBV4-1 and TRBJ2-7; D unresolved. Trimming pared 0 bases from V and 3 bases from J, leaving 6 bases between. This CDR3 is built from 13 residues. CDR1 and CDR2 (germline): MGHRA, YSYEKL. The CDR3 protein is CASSQDPIYEQYF. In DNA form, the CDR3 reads TGCGCCAGCAGCCAAGATCCCATCTACGAGCAGTACTTC.

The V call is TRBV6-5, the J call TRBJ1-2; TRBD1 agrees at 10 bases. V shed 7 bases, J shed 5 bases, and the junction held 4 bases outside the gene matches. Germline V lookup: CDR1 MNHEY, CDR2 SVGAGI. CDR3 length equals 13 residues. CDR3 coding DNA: TGTGCCAGCACTACGGACAGGGGGTATGGCTACACCTTC. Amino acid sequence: CASTTDRGYGYTF.

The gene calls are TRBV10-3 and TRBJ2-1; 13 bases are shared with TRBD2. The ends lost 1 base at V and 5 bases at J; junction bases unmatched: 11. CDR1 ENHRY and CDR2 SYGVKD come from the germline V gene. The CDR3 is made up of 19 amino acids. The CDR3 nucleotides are TGTGCCATCAGTGAGTTGGGTAGCTCCGGACTAGCGGGAGACAATGAGCAGTTCTTC. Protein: CAISELGSSGLAGDNEQFF.

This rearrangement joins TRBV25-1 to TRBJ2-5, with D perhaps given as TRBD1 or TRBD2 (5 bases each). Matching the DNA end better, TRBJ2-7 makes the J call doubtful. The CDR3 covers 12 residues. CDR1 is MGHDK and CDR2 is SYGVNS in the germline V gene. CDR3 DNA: TGTGCCAGCACCGGGGCGAAGTACGAGCAGTACTTC. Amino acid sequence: CASTGAKYEQYF.

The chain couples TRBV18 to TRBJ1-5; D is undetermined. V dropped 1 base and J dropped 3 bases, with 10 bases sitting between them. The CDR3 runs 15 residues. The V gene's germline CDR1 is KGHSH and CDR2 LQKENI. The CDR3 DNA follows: TGTGCCAGCTCACCACGCGCAGGTTCCAATCAGCCCCAGCATTTT. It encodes CASSPRAGSNQPQHF.

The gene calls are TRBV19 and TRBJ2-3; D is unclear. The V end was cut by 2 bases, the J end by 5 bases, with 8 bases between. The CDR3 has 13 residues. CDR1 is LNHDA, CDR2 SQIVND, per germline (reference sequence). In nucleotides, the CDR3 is TGTGCCAGTAGTATAAATCGTGTAGATACGCAGTATTTT. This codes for CASSINRVDTQYF.

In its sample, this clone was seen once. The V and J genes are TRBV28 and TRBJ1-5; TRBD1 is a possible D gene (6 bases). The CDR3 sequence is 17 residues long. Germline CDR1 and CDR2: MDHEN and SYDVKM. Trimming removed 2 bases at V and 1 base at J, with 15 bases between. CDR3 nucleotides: TGTGCCAGCAGTTTAGCAGGGGAGTGGGAAAGCAATCAGCCCCAGCATTTT. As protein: CASSLAGEWESNQPQHF.

The CDR3 region has the DNA TGCGCCAGCAGCACCCCGGCCGGGGAAGCGGGAGTATTACCAGATACGCAGTATTTT. Protein: CASSTPAGEAGVLPDTQYF. The chain has TRBV5-1 and TRBJ2-3; TRBD2 agrees at 8 bases. Trimming cost V 4 bases and J 4 bases; bases outside gene matches: 20. Germline-derived CDR1 and CDR2 are SGHRS and YFSETQ. The CDR3 has 19 amino acids. Full variable domain (missing parts from reference TRBV5-1 and TRBJ2-3): KAGVTQTPRYLIKTRGQQVTLSCSPISGHRSVSWYQQTPGQGLQFLFEYFSETQRNKGNFPGRFSGRQFSNSRSEMNVSTLELGDSALYLCASSTPAGEAGVLPDTQYFGPGTRLTVL.

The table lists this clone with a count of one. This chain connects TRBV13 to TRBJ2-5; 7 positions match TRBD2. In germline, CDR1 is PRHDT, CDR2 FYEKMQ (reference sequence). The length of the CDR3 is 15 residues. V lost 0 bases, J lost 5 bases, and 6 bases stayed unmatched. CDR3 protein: CASSLGRGWLETQYF. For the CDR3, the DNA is TGTGCCAGCAGCTTAGGGCGGGGGTGGCTCGAGACCCAGTACTTC.

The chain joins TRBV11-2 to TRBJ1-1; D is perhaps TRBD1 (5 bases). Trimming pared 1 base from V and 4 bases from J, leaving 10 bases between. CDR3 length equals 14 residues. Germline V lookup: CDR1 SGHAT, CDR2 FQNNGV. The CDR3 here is CASSLAGDLTEAFF. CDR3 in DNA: TGTGCCAGCAGCTTAGCGGGGGATCTCACTGAAGCTTTCTTT. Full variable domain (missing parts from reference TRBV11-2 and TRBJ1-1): EAGVAQSPRYKIIEKRQSVAFWCNPISGHATLYWYQQILGQGPKLLIQFQNNGVVDDSQLPKDRFSAERLKGVDSTLKIQPAKLEDSAVYLCASSLAGDLTEAFFGQGTRLTVV.

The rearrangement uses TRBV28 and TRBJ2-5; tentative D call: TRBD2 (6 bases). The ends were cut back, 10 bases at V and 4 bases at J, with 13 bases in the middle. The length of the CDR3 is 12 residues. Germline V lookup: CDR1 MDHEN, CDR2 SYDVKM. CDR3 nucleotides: TGTGCCACCAGACACGGGAGAGAGACCCAGTACTTC. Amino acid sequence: CATRHGRETQYF. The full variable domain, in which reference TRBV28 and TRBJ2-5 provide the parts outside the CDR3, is DVKVTQSSRYLVKRTGEKVFLECVQDMDHENMFWYRQDPGLGLRLIYFSYDVKMKEKGDIPEGYSVSREKKERFSLILESASTNQTSMYLCATRHGRETQYFGPGTRLLVL.

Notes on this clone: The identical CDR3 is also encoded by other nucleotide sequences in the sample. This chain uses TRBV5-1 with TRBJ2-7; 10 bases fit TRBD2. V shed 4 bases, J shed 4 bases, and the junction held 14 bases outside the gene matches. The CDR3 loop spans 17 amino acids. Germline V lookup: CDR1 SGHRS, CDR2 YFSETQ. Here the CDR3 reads CASSPGRGLADTYEQYF. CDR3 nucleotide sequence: TGCGCCAGCAGCCCGGGGCGAGGACTAGCGGATACTTACGAGCAGTACTTC.

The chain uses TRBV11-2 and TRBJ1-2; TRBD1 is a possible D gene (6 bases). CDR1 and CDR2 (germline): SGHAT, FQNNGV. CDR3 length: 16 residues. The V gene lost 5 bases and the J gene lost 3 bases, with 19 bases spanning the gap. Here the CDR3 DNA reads TGTGCCAGCAGCGAATACCCCCACAGGGAAGACTATGGCTACACCTTC. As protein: CASSEYPHREDYGYTF. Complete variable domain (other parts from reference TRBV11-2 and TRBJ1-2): EAGVAQSPRYKIIEKRQSVAFWCNPISGHATLYWYQQILGQGPKLLIQFQNNGVVDDSQLPKDRFSAERLKGVDSTLKIQPAKLEDSAVYLCASSEYPHREDYGYTFGSGTRLTVV.

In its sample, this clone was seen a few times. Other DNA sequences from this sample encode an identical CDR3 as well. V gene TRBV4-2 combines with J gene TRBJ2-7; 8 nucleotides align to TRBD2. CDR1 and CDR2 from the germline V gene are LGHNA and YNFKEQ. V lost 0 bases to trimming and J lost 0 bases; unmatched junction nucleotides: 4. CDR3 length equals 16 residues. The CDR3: CASSQDPGTSSYEQYF. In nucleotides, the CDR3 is TGTGCCAGCAGCCAAGATCCAGGGACTAGCTCCTACGAGCAGTACTTC.